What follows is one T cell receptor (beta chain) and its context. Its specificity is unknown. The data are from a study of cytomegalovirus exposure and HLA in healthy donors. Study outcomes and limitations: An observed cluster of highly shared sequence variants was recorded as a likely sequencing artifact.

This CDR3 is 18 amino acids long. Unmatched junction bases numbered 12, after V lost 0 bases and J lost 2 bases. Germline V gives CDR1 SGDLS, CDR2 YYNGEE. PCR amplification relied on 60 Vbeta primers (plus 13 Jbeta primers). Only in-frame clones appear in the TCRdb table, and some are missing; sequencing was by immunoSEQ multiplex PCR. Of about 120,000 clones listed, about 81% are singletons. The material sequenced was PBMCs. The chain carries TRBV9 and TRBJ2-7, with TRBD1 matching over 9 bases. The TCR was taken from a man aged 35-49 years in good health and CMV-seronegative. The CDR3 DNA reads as TGTGCCAGCAGCGTAGCTGGCCAGCCGGGACAGGGCGCCTACGAGCAGTACTTC. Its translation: CASSVAGQPGQGAYEQYF.